This T cell receptor (beta chain) was found in a study of cytomegalovirus exposure and HLA in healthy donors. The PCR ran on 60 Vbeta and 13 Jbeta primers. Repertoires were generated with immunoSEQ multiplex PCR, while TCRdb's copy carries only in-frame clones and drops some. This sample yields about 110,000 clones, of which 65% to 80% are seen a single time; roughly 6.2% belongs to the top ten. Germline-derived CDR1 and CDR2 are SGHDT and YYEEEE. Trimming cost V 4 bases and J 3 bases, with 10 bases left between them. The CDR3 length is 14 residues. This clone was picked up a small number of times. This TCR was sampled from a man under 40 in good health and CMV-seropositive. The chain has TRBV5-6 and TRBJ2-2; maybe TRBD2 (6 bases). The specimen was PBMCs. CDR3 nucleotides: TGTGCCAGCAGCCCTCCGGGGGACACCGGGGAGCTGTTTTTT. The encoded protein is CASSPPGDTGELFF.